Shown below are 8 T cell receptor beta chains from a single sample sequenced in a study of blood T cell repertoires in COVID-19. The data were produced by immunoSEQ multiplex PCR, yet TCRdb's version contains in-frame clones alone and is incomplete. The table lists roughly 70,000 clones, around 79% of them singletons, with approximately 20% in the top ten. Sequenced: peripheral blood. These receptors all come from a man aged 60 to 69 with acute or convalescent COVID-19.

The chain recombines TRBV24-1 with TRBJ2-1, with TRBD2 matching 9 bases. CDR3 size: 16 residues. Germline V gene data show CDR1 as KGHDR and CDR2 as SFDVKD. V shed 9 bases and J 0 bases; nucleotides not matched to a gene: 8. This chain's CDR3 is CATGETSGSSYNEQFF. The CDR3 DNA reads as TGTGCCACCGGGGAGACTAGCGGTAGCTCCTACAATGAGCAGTTCTTC.

This clone occurred a few times. The DNA for the CDR3 is TGTGCCAGCAGGAGAAGCGGGAGGGCCTGGGAGCAGTACTTC. It codes for CASRRSGRAWEQYF. This sequence joins TRBV5-6 and TRBJ2-7, with 10 nucleotides matching TRBD2. This CDR3 has 14 amino acids. CDR1 is SGHDT and CDR2 is YYEEEE in the germline V gene. V trimming: 5 bases; J trimming: 7 bases; junction bases outside the gene matches: 9.

This clone was observed a handful of times. V and J are TRBV2 and TRBJ1-4; 8 bases line up with TRBD1. V shed 6 bases and J 0 bases; nucleotides not matched to a gene: 6. CDR3 length: 16 residues. The germline V gene encodes CDR1 SNHLY and CDR2 FYNNEI. DNA of the CDR3: TGTGCCAGCAGGCTGACAGGGGTCGCAACTAATGAAAAACTGTTTTTT. Its protein product is CASRLTGVATNEKLFF.

This chain links TRBV7-6 with TRBJ1-4; D perhaps matches TRBD1 (6 bases). Trimming took off 5 bases at V and 2 bases at J, with 12 bases between the two ends. Germline V gene data show CDR1 as SGHVS and CDR2 as FNYEAQ. The CDR3 is 15 residues long. CDR3 DNA sequence: TGTGCCAGCAGCGCCCTCACAGGGACTAATGAAAAACTGTTTTTT. Protein product: CASSALTGTNEKLFF.

V is TRBV19 and J is TRBJ2-1; maybe TRBD2 (5 bases). V shed 4 bases and J shed 0 bases, with 13 bases lying between them. There are 16 residues in the CDR3. Germline assignment: CDR1 LNHDA and CDR2 SQIVND (reference sequence). Here the CDR3 DNA reads TGTGCCAGTAGTACCCTTAGCGCGAGCTCCTACAATGAGCAGTTCTTC. This gives the protein CASSTLSASSYNEQFF.

The chain has TRBV12-2 and TRBJ2-7; the table's D call, TRBD2, was not checked against the DNA. TRBV12-2 is designated a pseudogene. The CDR3 is 17 residues long. The CDR3 reads CASRLGTSGRKSYEQYF. The CDR3 DNA sequence: TGTGCAAGTCGCTTAGGGACTAGCGGGAGGAAATCCTACGAGCAGTACTTC.

V gene TRBV6-1 combines with J gene TRBJ2-1; 8 nucleotides line up with TRBD2. Trimming took 2 bases from V and 6 from J; bases not matched to a gene: 9. The CDR3 is made up of 16 amino acids. Per germline, CDR1 MNHNS and CDR2 SASEGT. CDR3 DNA: TGTGCCAGCAGTGAACGGGGGGGGGCATCGGCCAATGAGCAGTTCTTC. Its translation: CASSERGGASANEQFF.

The chain joins TRBV3-1 (or the pseudogene TRBV3-2) to TRBJ2-5; 11 nucleotides agree with TRBD2. Looked up from germline, CDR1 is LGHDT and CDR2 is YNNKEL (reference sequence). V shed 4 bases and J 2 bases; nucleotides not matched to a gene: 6. This CDR3 contains 16 residues. CDR3 amino acids: CASSPQTSGVQETQYF. The CDR3 DNA reads TGTGCCAGCAGCCCCCAGACTAGCGGGGTACAAGAGACCCAGTACTTC.